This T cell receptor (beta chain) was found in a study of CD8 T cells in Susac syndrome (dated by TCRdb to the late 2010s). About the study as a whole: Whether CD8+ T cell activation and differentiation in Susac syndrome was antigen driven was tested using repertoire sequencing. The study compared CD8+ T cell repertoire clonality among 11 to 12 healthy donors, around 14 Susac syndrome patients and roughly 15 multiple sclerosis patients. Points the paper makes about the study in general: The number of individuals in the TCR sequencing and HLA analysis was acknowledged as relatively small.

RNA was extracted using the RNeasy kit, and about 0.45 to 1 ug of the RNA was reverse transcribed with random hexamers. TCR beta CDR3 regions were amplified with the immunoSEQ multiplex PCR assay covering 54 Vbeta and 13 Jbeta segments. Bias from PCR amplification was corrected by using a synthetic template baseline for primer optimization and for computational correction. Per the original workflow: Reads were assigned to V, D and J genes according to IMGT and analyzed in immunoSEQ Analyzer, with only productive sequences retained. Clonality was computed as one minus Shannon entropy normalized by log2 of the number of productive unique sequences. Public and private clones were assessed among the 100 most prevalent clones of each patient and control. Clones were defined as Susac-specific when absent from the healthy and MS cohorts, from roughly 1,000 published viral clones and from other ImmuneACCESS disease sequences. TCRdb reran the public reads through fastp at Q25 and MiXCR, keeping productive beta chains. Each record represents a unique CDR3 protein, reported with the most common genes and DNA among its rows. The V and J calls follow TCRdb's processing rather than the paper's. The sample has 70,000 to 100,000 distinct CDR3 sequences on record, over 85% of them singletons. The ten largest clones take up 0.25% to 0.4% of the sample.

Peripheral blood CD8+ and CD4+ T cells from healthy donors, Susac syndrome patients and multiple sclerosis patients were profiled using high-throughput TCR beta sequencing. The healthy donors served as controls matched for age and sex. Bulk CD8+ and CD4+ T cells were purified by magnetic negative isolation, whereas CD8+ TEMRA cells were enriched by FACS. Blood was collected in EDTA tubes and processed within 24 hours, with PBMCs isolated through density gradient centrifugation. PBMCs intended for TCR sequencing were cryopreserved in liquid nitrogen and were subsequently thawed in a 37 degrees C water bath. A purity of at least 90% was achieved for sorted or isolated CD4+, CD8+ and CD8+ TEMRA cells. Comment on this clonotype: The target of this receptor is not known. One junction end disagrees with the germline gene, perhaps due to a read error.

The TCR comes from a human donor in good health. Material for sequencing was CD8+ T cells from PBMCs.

The CDR3 amino acid sequence is: CASRGDSYNGQFF. At the DNA level, the sequence is TGTGCCAGCAGGGGAGACAGTTACAATGGGCAGTTCTTC. Here the chain combines TRBV5-6 and TRBJ2-1; the D element might be TRBD1 or TRBD2, as each aligns at 5 bases. The CDR3 has 13 amino acids, counting the end cysteine and phenylalanine. The retained sequence is limited to the CDR3, 39 bases, with the frame set at the first base. The germline V gene sets CDR1 to SGHDT and CDR2 to YYEEEE.